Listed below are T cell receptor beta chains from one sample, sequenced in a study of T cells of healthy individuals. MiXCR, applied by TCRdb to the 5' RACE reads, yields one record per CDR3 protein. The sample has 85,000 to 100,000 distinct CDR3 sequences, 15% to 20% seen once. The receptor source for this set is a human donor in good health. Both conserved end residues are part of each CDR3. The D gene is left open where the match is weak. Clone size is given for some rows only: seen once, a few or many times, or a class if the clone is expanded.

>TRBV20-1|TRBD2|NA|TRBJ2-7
TGCAGTGCTAGCGGGAGGGCCAGGGAGCAGTACTTC
CSASGRAREQYF
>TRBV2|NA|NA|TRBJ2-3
TGTGCCAGCAGTGATAGTCTGGGGGGTTCCGCAGATACGCAGTATTTT
CASSDSLGGSADTQYF
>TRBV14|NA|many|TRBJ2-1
TGTGCCAGCAGCCAAGATCTTTTTTGGGGGACCAGGAATGAGCAGTTCTTC
CASSQDLFWGTRNEQFF
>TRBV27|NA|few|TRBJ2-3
TGTGCCAGCCGCTCGATCGCAGATACGCAGTATTTT
CASRSIADTQYF
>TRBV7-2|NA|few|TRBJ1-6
TGTGCCAGCAGCTTACAAGGGGATAATTCACCCCTCCACTTT
CASSLQGDNSPLHF
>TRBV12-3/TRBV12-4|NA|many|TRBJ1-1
TGTGCCAGCAGAGCCAGGGGTGGCACTGAAGCTTTCTTT
CASRARGGTEAFF
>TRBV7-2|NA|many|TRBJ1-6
TGTGCCAGCAGCTTAGGTGGCAGGGGAGGATCACCCCTCCACTTT
CASSLGGRGGSPLHF
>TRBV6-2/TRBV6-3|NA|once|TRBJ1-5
TGTGCCAGCAGATCCAAGCTCGGGACTTCTAGCAATCAGCCCCAGCATTTT
CASRSKLGTSSNQPQHF
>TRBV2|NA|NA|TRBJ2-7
TGTGCCAGCAGTGAAAAGGTACGAGAGTACGAGCAGTACTTC
CASSEKVREYEQYF
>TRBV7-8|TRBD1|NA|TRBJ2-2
TGTGCCAGCAGCCAACTACCACAGGGGGCGCGCGGCGGGGAGCTGTTTTTT
CASSQLPQGARGGELFF
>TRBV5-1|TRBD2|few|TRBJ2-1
TGCGCCAGCAGCTTGGTACTAGCGGGGGTGAACAATGAGCAGTTCTTC
CASSLVLAGVNNEQFF
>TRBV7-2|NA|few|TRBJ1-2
TGTGCCAGCAGCTTAGGGACAGCAAAGGTTCATGGCTACACCTTC
CASSLGTAKVHGYTF
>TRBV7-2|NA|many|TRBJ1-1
TGTGCCAGCAGCCAACAGGGTTTCGGGACTGAAGCTTTCTTT
CASSQQGFGTEAFF
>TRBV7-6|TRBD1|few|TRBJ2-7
TGTGCCAGCAGCCCTACGGGACAGAAGTCCTACGAGCAGTACTTC
CASSPTGQKSYEQYF
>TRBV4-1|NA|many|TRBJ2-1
TGCGCCAGCAGCCATGTTTTGAGGCAAGACGGGCAGTTCTTC
CASSHVLRQDGQFF
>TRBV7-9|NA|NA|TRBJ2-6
TGTGCCAGCAGCTTAGATCAGGGCTTGATCTCTGGGGCCAACGTCCTGACTTTC
CASSLDQGLISGANVLTF
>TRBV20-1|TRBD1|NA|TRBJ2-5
TGCAGTGCCTTCAGACAGGGGGGCGAGACCCAGTACTTC
CSAFRQGGETQYF
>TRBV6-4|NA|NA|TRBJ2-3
TGTGCCAGCAGTCAAGAGGCGGGCCTTAGCACAGATACGCAGTATTTT
CASSQEAGLSTDTQYF
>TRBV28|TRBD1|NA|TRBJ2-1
TGTGCCAGCAGCCCCTTGACAGGGTTTGGCCATCTAGTCAGGTACAATGAGCAGTTCTTC
CASSPLTGFGHLVRYNEQFF
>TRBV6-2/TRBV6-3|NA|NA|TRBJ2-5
TGTGCCAGCAGTTACTCGGCCTGGCGGGAGACCCAGTACTTC
CASSYSAWRETQYF
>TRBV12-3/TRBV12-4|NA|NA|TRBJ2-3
TGTGCCAGCAGTCGAGACTCCAAGAGCACAGATACGCAGTATTTT
CASSRDSKSTDTQYF
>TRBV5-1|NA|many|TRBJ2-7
TGCGCCAGCAGCTTGACCCTTCGGACGGCGGCGGGCGAGCAGTACTTC
CASSLTLRTAAGEQYF
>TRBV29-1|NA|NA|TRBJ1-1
TGCAGCGCGGACAGTTTAATGAACACTGAAGCTTTCTTT
CSADSLMNTEAFF
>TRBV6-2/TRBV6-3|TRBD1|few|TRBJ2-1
TGTGCCAGCAGCCTGCGCATGACAGGGGGATCGTTTGAGCAGTTCTTC
CASSLRMTGGSFEQFF
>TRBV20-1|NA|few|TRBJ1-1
TGCAGTGCTAGAGATCTTGGCACTGAAGCTTTCTTT
CSARDLGTEAFF
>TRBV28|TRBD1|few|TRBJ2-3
TGTGCCAGCAGTCCGTGGACAGGGGGCATAAGCACAGATACGCAGTATTTT
CASSPWTGGISTDTQYF
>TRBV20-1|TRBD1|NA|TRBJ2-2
TGCAGTGCTAGAGAGACAGGGAATTCCGGGGAGCTGTTTTTT
CSARETGNSGELFF
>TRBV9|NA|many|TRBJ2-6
TGTGCCAGCAGCCCTCGATCAGGAGCTGGGGCCAACGTCCTGACTTTC
CASSPRSGAGANVLTF
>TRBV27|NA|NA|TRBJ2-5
TGTGCCAGCAGTCCCATCGGGGTTTCGGAGACCCAGTACTTC
CASSPIGVSETQYF
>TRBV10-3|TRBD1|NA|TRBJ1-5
TGTGCCATCAGACCCGGGACAGGGACTGATCAGCCCCAGCATTTT
CAIRPGTGTDQPQHF
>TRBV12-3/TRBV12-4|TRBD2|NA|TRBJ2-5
TGTGCCAGCAGTTTTAGCGGGAGTGGGGAGACCCAGTACTTC
CASSFSGSGETQYF
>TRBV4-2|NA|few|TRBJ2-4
TGTGCCAGCAGCCCCACGATTCTAGCCAAAAACATTCAGTACTTC
CASSPTILAKNIQYF
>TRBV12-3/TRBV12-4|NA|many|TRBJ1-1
TGTGCCAGCAGTCCCCTTTTGGGGGCAGGTGAAGCTTTCTTT
CASSPLLGAGEAFF
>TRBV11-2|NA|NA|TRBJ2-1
TGTGCCAGCAGCCCGAGCCGGGTCTATGGTGAGCAGTTCTTC
CASSPSRVYGEQFF
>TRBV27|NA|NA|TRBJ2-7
TGTGCCAGCAGTCCCTCGCTCACCCCGGCGGGGAAGCAGTACTTC
CASSPSLTPAGKQYF
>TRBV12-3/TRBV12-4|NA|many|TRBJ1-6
TGTGCCAGCAGTTTACAGGGTGAATCACCCCTCCACTTT
CASSLQGESPLHF
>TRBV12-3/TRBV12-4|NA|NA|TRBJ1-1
TGTGCCAGCAGCGATACAGGGTTGCCTGAAGCTTTCTTT
CASSDTGLPEAFF
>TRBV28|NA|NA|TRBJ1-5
TGTGCCAGCAGTTTAGATCGCAATCAGCCCCAGCATTTT
CASSLDRNQPQHF
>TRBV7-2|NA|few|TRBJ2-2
TGTGCCAGCAGCTTAGGAACAGGGCGGGGCGGGGAGCTGTTTTTT
CASSLGTGRGGELFF
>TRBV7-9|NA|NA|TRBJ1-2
TGTGCCAGCAGCTTGACCAGCGCTAACTATGGCTACACCTTC
CASSLTSANYGYTF
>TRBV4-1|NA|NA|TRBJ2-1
TGCGCCAGCAGCCAAGGGATGAACTCCATGATCAGGGAGCAGTTCTTC
CASSQGMNSMIREQFF
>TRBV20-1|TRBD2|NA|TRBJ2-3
TGCAGTGCCCAAGGACTAGCGGGAGGGGTAGATACGCAGTATTTT
CSAQGLAGGVDTQYF
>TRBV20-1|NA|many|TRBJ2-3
TGCAGTGCTAGGCCTGTAGGTGGGGTGTCCTCACCCACAGATACGCAGTATTTT
CSARPVGGVSSPTDTQYF
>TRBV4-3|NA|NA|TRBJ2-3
TGCGCCAGCAGCCAAGCAGGGAAAGGCACAGATACGCAGTATTTT
CASSQAGKGTDTQYF
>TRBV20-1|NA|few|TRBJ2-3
TGCAGTGCTAGGACTTCGCTAGTGACAGATACGCAGTATTTT
CSARTSLVTDTQYF
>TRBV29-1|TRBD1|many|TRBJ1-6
TGCAGCGTTGACCCGGGGACAGGCCATAATTCACCCCTCCACTTT
CSVDPGTGHNSPLHF
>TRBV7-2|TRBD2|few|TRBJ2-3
TGTGCCAGCAGCTTTCCTGCGGGGGGAAGCACAGATACGCAGTATTTT
CASSFPAGGSTDTQYF
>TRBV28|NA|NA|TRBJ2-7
TGTGCCAGCACCCACACCGGACGGAACTACGAGCAGTACTTC
CASTHTGRNYEQYF
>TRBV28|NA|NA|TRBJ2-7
TGTGCCAGCAGTGGCTGGGGGGGGGACAGTTCCTACGAGCAGTACTTC
CASSGWGGDSSYEQYF
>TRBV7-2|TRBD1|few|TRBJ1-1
TGTGCCAGCAGCCTACAGGGGGGGCCCGTTGCTGAAGCTTTCTTT
CASSLQGGPVAEAFF
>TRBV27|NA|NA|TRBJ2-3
TGTGCCAGCAGTTTACGTGAGCGCCCAGATACGCAGTATTTT
CASSLRERPDTQYF
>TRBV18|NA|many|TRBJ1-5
TGTGCCAGTGGGCAAAATAGCAATCAGCCCCAGCATTTT
CASGQNSNQPQHF
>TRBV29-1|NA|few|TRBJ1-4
TGCAGCGTTGGCCGGGCGGACACGCAAAAACTGTTTTTT
CSVGRADTQKLFF
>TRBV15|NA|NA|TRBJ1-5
TGTGCCACCAGCAGAGTGAGCCTCAATCAGCCCCAGCATTTT
CATSRVSLNQPQHF
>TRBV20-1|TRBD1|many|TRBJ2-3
TGCAGTGCTAGCCCCATAGGACAGGGGATAGCTAGTTTCACAGATACGCAGTATTTT
CSASPIGQGIASFTDTQYF
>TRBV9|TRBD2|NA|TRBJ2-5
TGTGCCAGCAGCGTAGGACACACTGGACTAGCTAAGTACCAAGAGACCCAGTACTTC
CASSVGHTGLAKYQETQYF
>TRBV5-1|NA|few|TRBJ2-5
TGCGCCAGCAGGGAACTCGGGGGAGAGACCCAGTACTTC
CASRELGGETQYF
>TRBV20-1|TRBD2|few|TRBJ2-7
TGCAGTGCCGATAGCGGGTACGAGCAGTACTTC
CSADSGYEQYF